The sequence of this T cell receptor (beta chain) was determined in a study of T cells after yellow fever vaccination (dated by TCRdb to between 2018 and 2020). A note on the overall study: The SMART-Seq v4 Ultra Low Input RNA kit was used to prepare libraries from fractions with low cell numbers. To follow T-cell clones before and after both primary and booster YFV17D yellow fever vaccination, bulk TCR alpha and beta repertoires underwent longitudinal sequencing. Two healthy male donors, one aged 18 to 30 and one aged 30 to 40 years, made up the cohort. Blood was drawn at multiple timepoints before and after primary and secondary immunization, with bulk PBMC replicates and cell subsets isolated.

The CDR3 contains 15 residues, cysteine and phenylalanine counted. Just CDR3 DNA is preserved here, 45 bases in frame from base 1. CDR1 and CDR2, looked up from the germline V gene, are MNHEY and SVGEGT. Trimming takes 6 bases from V and 2 bases from J, and the germline ends sit 14 bases apart. This clonotype was counted between two and nine times. Its antigen is not yet known. Qualities for individual bases were not recorded, and no much larger clone is one base off. This specimen's treatment or condition label, per the study, means: live attenuated yellow fever vaccine strain. PBMCs were isolated from peripheral blood using a standard Ficoll-Paque protocol. CD4 and CD8 T-cell fractions were isolated with Dynabeads CD4 and CD8 positive selection kits. TriZol was used to extract RNA from bulk PBMCs, CD4 and CD8 fractions, and dextramer-positive and dextramer-negative fractions. Paper-wide results and their limitations: A small fraction of clonotypes showed up in both the CD4 and CD8 compartments, probably as a result of convergent recombination. After the booster, most clones that had expanded after primary vaccination were detected again (around 96% of CD4 and 88% of CD8), suggesting broad maintenance of memory. Because only a couple of donors were included in the study, the extent to which the findings can be generalized is limited. Because abundant contaminating clonotypes from the bulk population could be contained in FACS-sorted repertoires, computational filtering was required. The secondary T-cell response was weaker than the primary response but faster, peaking on day 5 instead of day 15.

Sequencing instrument: Illumina NovaSeq 6000. TCR cDNA was made using 5'RACE template switching, a step that added a universal primer site and unique molecular identifiers. Priming for cDNA synthesis came from both the TCR alpha and TCR beta constant segments. Library amplification involved two PCR steps, and the second step added sample barcodes and sequencing adapters. Sequencing of libraries was done on Illumina HiSeq 2500 (2x100 bp) or NovaSeq (2x150 bp). As for how the authors treated the data: Demultiplexing of reads and collapsing into UMI consensus sequences were performed with MIGEC, and V(D)J alignment was carried out with MiXCR. Vaccine-responding clonotypes were identified with edgeR using replicate PBMC samples, with FDR below 0.01 and a log2 fold change above 5 up to day 15 being required. Each bulk clonotype was labeled CD4 or CD8 based on which sequenced repertoire, CD4 or CD8, contained the clonotype at higher abundance. The public reads were run again by TCRdb, first through fastp at Q25 and then through MiXCR, and only productive beta chains were kept. Rows with a matching CDR3 protein are joined into one entry that keeps the most common DNA and genes. What appears here as the V and J calls and clone size reflects TCRdb's work, not the paper's. Present in this sample are 250,000 to 350,000 distinct CDR3 sequences, under 9% of which were seen just once. The top ten hold approximately 3.3% of the sample.

The TCR originated in a man between 18 and 35 years old who received the YFV17D yellow fever vaccine. The specimen comprised CD4+ T cells sorted from PBMCs, sampled 5 days after the yellow fever booster vaccination. Recombination joined TRBV6-2 or TRBV6-3 with TRBJ2-1; confidence is insufficient to name the D gene. The bases read TGTGCCAGCAGCCTTCATCAGAAGACCTACAATGAGCAGTTCTTC. Translation gives CASSLHQKTYNEQFF.